This T cell receptor beta chain comes out of a study of identical twins (TCRdb year 2016). Notes on the research overall: TCR alpha and beta repertoires from monozygotic twins, unrelated adults of various ages and cord blood were deep-sequenced to test whether fetal clonotypes persist. To rule out contamination, replicate twin experiments were performed at different times with different library preparation protocols.

Every donor in the study was a healthy Caucasian. The twin cohort consisted of three pairs of female monozygotic twins, all aged 18 to 29 years. The RNA used for TCR libraries was isolated from peripheral blood mononuclear cells. The investigation overall reported the following: Invariant T cells such as MAIT and iNKT could partly confound zero-insertion analyses, though diverse VJ usage argued against this for most clonotypes. Because the same donors could not be followed over many years, the conclusions depended on cross-sectional statistical analysis. In beta out-of-frame sequences, excess twin sharing was weaker, because having fewer shared sequences lowered the signal-to-noise ratio. In monozygotic twins, out-of-frame TCR alpha sharing was systematically underestimated by recombination models, although the models agreed with sharing between unrelated individuals. Fewer insertions were carried by abundant cord blood beta clonotypes; a weaker similar trend was observed in young adult naive repertoires, while no such trend was observed in memory repertoires. Out-of-frame TCR alpha sequences shared between twins showed an excess of low generation-probability sequences compared with coincidental sharing between unrelated individuals.

This clonotype was seen more than once but under ten times. Its recognized antigen is unknown. Germline and junction disagree at one end, which may indicate a read error. The receptor library was made with 5' RACE. Sequencing was performed on an Illumina HiSeq 2000. A universal primer binding site was introduced by template switching, and a unique molecular identifier was present in the final cDNA, enabling accurate counting of TCR cDNA molecules. First-strand cDNA for TCR alpha and beta chains was synthesized from specific primers in the conserved constant-segment region. To control for contamination, each cDNA library was double barcoded with a SMART-Mk sample barcode plus Illumina barcodes. Two successive PCR steps introduced TruSeq adapter sequences along with Illumina sample barcodes. TCR alpha and beta cDNA libraries were sequenced on the Illumina HiSeq platform with custom primers. From the authors' description of their analysis: Raw reads were processed with MiGEC to extract unique molecular identifiers, and MiXCR was used to determine CDR3 positions. For each individual, recombination models were inferred using an EM algorithm with the repgenHMM and IGoR tools. Shared clonotype analysis was performed with the tcR package in R, normalizing sharing by the product of cloneset sizes. To study raw recombination without the effects of thymic and clonal selection, out-of-frame nonproductive sequences were analyzed. The raw public reads went through TCRdb reprocessing: fastp at Q25, MiXCR clone calling, in-frame beta chains kept. Rows are combined by CDR3 protein, so each entry shows the most common genes and DNA. The V and J calls reflect TCRdb's pipeline rather than the authors' work. The sample records 700,000 or so distinct CDR3 sequences, approximately 9% of which are singletons. The ten largest clones add up to around 0.98% of the sample.

For CDR1 and CDR2, the germline V gene (reference sequence) lists LGHDT and YNNKEL. The CDR3 contains 14 residues, cysteine and phenylalanine counted. The read is trimmed to its CDR3 DNA, 42 bases read in frame from base 1. The same specimen was also included in a second study, on yellow fever vaccine responses in identical twins. The second paper further reports: According to the authors, in identical twins the way T cells responded to vaccination appeared partly convergent and partly personalized. In identical twins, the study followed T cell clones that responded to the vaccine with precision.

Sequenced: PBMCs. Recombination connected TRBV3-1 to TRBJ2-1; no D gene is confidently identified. This clonotype was obtained from a woman under 30 in good health. The DNA is TGTGCCAGCAGCCAATCCACAGCTCCCAATCAGCAGTTCTTC. It codes for CASSQSTAPNQQFF.